This entry concerns a single T cell receptor (beta chain). The target of this receptor is not known. Per-nucleotide qualities are absent, and no much larger clonotype sits a single base away. The record originates from a study of shared clonotypes between healthy human individuals (dated by TCRdb to 2019 to 2021). Concerning the study at large: Two women and a few men aged 18 to 49 years were included in the cohort. Per donor, three plates each were used for CD4 naive and CD4 memory, two for CD8 naive, and one for CD8 memory. To increase sequencing depth and limit assay-specific biases, TCR repertoire library preparation and sequencing were carried out by different laboratories using diverse techniques. Between about 0.8 and 9 billion PBMCs per donor were obtained by leukapheresis. The study deeply sequenced blood TCR repertoires of five healthy adults to estimate repertoire size and the extent of clonotype sharing between individuals.

Results and caveats for the whole study, not just this receptor: The small number of donors limited the genetic and exposure-history diversity represented. Sampling was restricted to blood, and TCR repertoires in tissues likely differ from the TCR repertoires found in blood. Across a handful of donors, approximately 4.6% of naive CD4, around 3.3% of naive CD8, roughly 2.2% of memory CD4, and 0.4% to 0.45% of memory CD8 clonotypes were shared. Even with the large sequencing depth, rarefaction of the sorted-subset datasets indicated that sequencing was incomplete. Pairwise subsampling led to the expectation that sequencing depth would affect the degree of clonotype sharing among donors. Compared with non-shared clonotypes, the clonotypes found in all four sorted-subset donors had higher generation probabilities. Estimated clonotype richness was generally larger for naive than for memory subsets.

The donors were healthy, HIV-negative adults who had no recently reported acute infections or vaccinations. All donors were Caucasian adults living in Nashville, Tennessee, USA. CD4+ T cells were enriched by magnetic negative selection, after which naive cells were positively selected on CD45RA and the negative fraction was taken as the memory subset. Blood was collected by leukapheresis, and PBMCs were isolated by Ficoll-Histopaque density gradient centrifugation and then cryopreserved in liquid nitrogen vapor phase. Purity and quantity of every magnetically sorted T cell population were checked by analytical flow cytometry. Genomic DNA was isolated from every sorted fraction and measured by UV absorbance on a Nanodrop 2000c. Using the deep immunoSEQ assay, multiplex PCR amplified TCR CDR3 regions from genomic DNA. Extracted genomic DNA from each cell subset was distributed evenly across all wells of several immunoSEQ 96-well plates, and each plate was treated as a replicate. Each replicate PCR for sorted subsets received about 200 ng genomic DNA, equal to 28,000 or so T cell genomes. Purified libraries were measured with a Qubit 3.0 fluorometer, size-checked on a Bioanalyzer 2100, and measured again with the KAPA Library Quantification kit. A separate single-read 150-cycle Illumina NextSeq 550 flow cell was used to sequence each immunoSEQ 96-well plate. Processing in the source paper ran as follows. The immunoSEQ output contained only junctional sequences without quality scores, so filtering could not match that applied to full-length reads. To assign V/J genes and CDR3, sequences were annotated against IMGT germline references using PyIR, a Python wrapper for IgBLAST v1.9. Any read was removed if the V/J assignment was weak (E-value above 1e-6), the CDR3 was missing, or the read contained stop codons, out-of-frame junctions, or ambiguous translated residues. V3J clonotypes were defined as sequences sharing the same inferred V gene, J gene, and CDR3 amino acid sequence. Percentage overlap between repertoires was calculated by dividing the number of shared unique clonotypes by the size of the smaller repertoire. Richness of each repertoire was evaluated using RTK rarefaction, the Chao1 estimator, and Recon v2.1 estimates of unobserved clonotypes. Generation probabilities were computed with OLGA for all TCRbeta clonotypes obtained by the gDNA method from several donors. The immuneACCESS repertoire file appears here via TCRdb, limited to in-frame rearrangements. These files lack a portion of the clones; in checked studies, under half of the deficit traces to unresolved V genes, and the cause of the others is not known. V and J calls and clone size are as listed in that table; D and trimming were resolved from the DNA. This sample has 2 million to 3 million clones in its table, and over 85% of those were observed once. Of the sample, roughly 0.36% is held by the ten largest clones.

The germline V and J ends show losses of 5 bases and 5 bases respectively, and no gene match explains 9 bases of the junction. The germline V gene specifies SGHTA as CDR1 and FQGTGA as CDR2. Spanning cysteine to phenylalanine, the CDR3 consists of 17 amino acids. Of the read, only the CDR3 DNA is kept; its 51 bases are in frame from base 1. The material sequenced was naive CD4+ T cells from PBMCs. Taken with the paper, the label for cell subset or site translates to: CD45RA+ positively selected. The chain is encoded by TRBV7-3 joined to TRBJ2-1; TRBD2 matches 13 bases in the middle. The TCR comes from a man aged 18 to 30 in good health. Some clones in this sample may be carry-over from other donors' samples. CDR3 reads: CASSIIGTSGKNNEQFF. The nucleotides are TGTGCCAGCAGCATCATCGGGACTAGCGGGAAAAACAATGAGCAGTTCTTC.